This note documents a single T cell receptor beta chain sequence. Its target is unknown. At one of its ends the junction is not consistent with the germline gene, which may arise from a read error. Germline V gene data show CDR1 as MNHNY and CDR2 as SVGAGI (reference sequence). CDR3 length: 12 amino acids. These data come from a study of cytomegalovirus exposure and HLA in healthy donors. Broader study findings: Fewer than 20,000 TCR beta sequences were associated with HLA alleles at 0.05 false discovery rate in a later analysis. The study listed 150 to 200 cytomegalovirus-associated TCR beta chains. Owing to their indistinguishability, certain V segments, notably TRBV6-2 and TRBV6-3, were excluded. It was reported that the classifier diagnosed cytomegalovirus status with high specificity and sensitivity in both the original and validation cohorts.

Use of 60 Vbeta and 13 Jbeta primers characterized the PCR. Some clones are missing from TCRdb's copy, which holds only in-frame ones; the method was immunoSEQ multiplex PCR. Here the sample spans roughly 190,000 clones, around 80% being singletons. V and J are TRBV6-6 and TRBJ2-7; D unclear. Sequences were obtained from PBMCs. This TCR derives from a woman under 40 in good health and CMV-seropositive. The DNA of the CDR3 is TGTGCCAGCAGTCCCCCTCGAGGAAACTCGAACTTC. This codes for CASSPPRGNSNF.